A selection of T cell receptor beta chains follows, all from one sample in a study of CD4+ T cells in melanoma. Data came from immunoSEQ multiplex PCR; TCRdb stores just in-frame clones and leaves some out. The top ten hold about 24% of the sample, which has some 9,900 clones, 70% to 80% seen once. The sequencing input was tumor tissue. Every receptor here comes from a human donor with melanoma. Both conserved end residues are part of each CDR3. Each record gives: CDR3 protein, CDR3 DNA, D gene, clone size, V gene, J gene. A D gene is named only where the DNA matches it firmly. Not all rows give a size; the values are once, few, many and, for expanded clones, a class.

CASQYGTGAGNEQFF	TGTGCCAGTCAATACGGGACAGGGGCAGGCAATGAGCAGTTCTTC	TRBD1	once	TRBV19	TRBJ2-1
CASSPVEIRTEAFF	TGTGCCAGCTCACCAGTGGAAATCCGCACTGAAGCTTTCTTT	.	.	TRBV18	TRBJ1-1
CASSMARTSLITDTQYF	TGTGCCAGTAGTATGGCAAGGACTAGCTTAATCACAGATACGCAGTATTTT	TRBD2	.	TRBV19	TRBJ2-3
CASSPDPNTDTQYF	TGCGCCAGCAGTCCTGACCCAAACACAGATACGCAGTATTTT	.	.	TRBV5-1	TRBJ2-3
CASSLDTGGNTEAFF	TGTGCCAGCAGCTTAGATACAGGGGGTAACACTGAAGCTTTCTTT	TRBD1	once	TRBV11-2	TRBJ1-1
CASSPSRGHEKLFF	TGTGCCAGCAGCCCTAGCAGGGGCCACGAAAAACTGTTTTTT	.	.	TRBV7-9	TRBJ1-4
CASTRLAGNTDTQYF	TGTGCCAGCACTCGACTAGCGGGGAACACAGATACGCAGTATTTT	TRBD2	.	TRBV2	TRBJ2-3
CASSASQGGTEAFF	TGTGCCAGCAGTGCCTCGCAGGGGGGCACTGAAGCTTTCTTT	TRBD1	medium-sized	TRBV2	TRBJ1-1
CASSVANTDTQYF	TGTGCCAGCAGCGTAGCGAACACAGATACGCAGTATTTT	.	.	TRBV9	TRBJ2-3
CATSRESVGYEQYF	TGTGCCACCAGCAGAGAGAGCGTAGGGTACGAGCAGTACTTC	.	.	TRBV15	TRBJ2-7
CASSSTLQGNNEQFF	TGTGCCAGCAGCTCTACCTTACAGGGAAACAATGAGCAGTTCTTC	.	medium-sized	TRBV7-9	TRBJ2-1
CASHQGHEQFF	TGCGCCAGCCATCAGGGGCATGAGCAGTTCTTC	.	few	TRBV10-2	TRBJ2-1
CASSLAGAEQYF	TGTGCCAGCAGCTTAGCAGGGGCCGAGCAGTACTTC	.	.	TRBV7-9	TRBJ2-7
CASSFSGVKDGEAFF	TGCGCCAGCAGCTTCTCGGGCGTGAAGGATGGTGAAGCTTTCTTT	.	once	TRBV5-1	TRBJ1-1
CAWSVLREKLFF	TGTGCCTGGAGTGTACTCCGGGAAAAACTGTTTTTT	.	once	TRBV30	TRBJ1-4
CASSAGQNYGYTF	TGTGCCAGCAGCGCGGGACAGAACTATGGCTACACCTTC	TRBD1	.	TRBV7-9	TRBJ1-2
CASSLALQETQYF	TGTGCCAGCAGCTTGGCCTTACAAGAGACCCAGTACTTC	.	.	TRBV5-5	TRBJ2-5
CASSLGGGDNEQFF	TGTGCCAGCAGCTTGGGCGGGGGGGATAATGAGCAGTTCTTC	TRBD2	.	TRBV5-1	TRBJ2-1
CASIPVGSNQPQHF	TGCGCCAGCATCCCGGTCGGTAGCAATCAGCCCCAGCATTTT	.	.	TRBV5-1	TRBJ1-5
CAISSVFRKGGYTF	TGTGCCATCAGTTCCGTCTTCCGGAAGGGTGGCTACACCTTC	.	.	TRBV10-3	TRBJ1-2
CASSFGAGGYNEQFF	TGTGCCAGCAGCTTCGGGGCGGGGGGTTACAATGAGCAGTTCTTC	TRBD2	.	TRBV5-4	TRBJ2-1
CASSPGNYNSPLHF	TGCGCCAGCAGCCCGGGGAATTATAATTCACCCCTCCACTTT	.	medium-sized	TRBV5-1	TRBJ1-6
CASSQSRPGGSSGANVLTF	TGTGCCAGCAGCCAATCACGACCAGGGGGCTCCTCTGGGGCCAACGTCCTGACTTTC	TRBD1	.	TRBV4-2	TRBJ2-6
CASSHSWESEQFF	TGTGCCAGCAGCCACTCATGGGAGTCGGAGCAGTTCTTC	.	once	TRBV7-3	TRBJ2-1
CASRGAVWDSPLHF	TGTGCCAGCCGCGGGGCGGTTTGGGATTCACCCCTCCACTTT	.	few	TRBV6-5	TRBJ1-6
CASSSWTSGGAYNEQFF	TGTGCCAGCAGCAGCTGGACTAGCGGGGGGGCCTACAATGAGCAGTTCTTC	TRBD2	.	TRBV7-8	TRBJ2-1
CAISELWTGEAFF	TGTGCCATCAGTGAGTTGTGGACAGGTGAAGCTTTCTTT	TRBD1	.	TRBV10-3	TRBJ1-1
CASSPTGLAAYNEQFF	TGTGCCAGCAGCCCCACAGGACTAGCGGCATACAATGAGCAGTTCTTC	TRBD2	.	TRBV14	TRBJ2-1